These 24 T cell receptor beta chains were all obtained from the same sample, sequenced in a study of T-cell memory formation after mild COVID-19. TCRdb re-called the 5' RACE reads through MiXCR, storing one row per CDR3 protein. The sample consists of some 130,000 distinct CDR3 sequences, 15% to 20% of them appearing once. Sequenced material: PBMCs or a T cell subset sorted from them (not recorded which). The receptors stem from an adult woman who had mild COVID-19 (a few samples of this study predate the infection). Cell type and time point are not known.

This chain joins TRBV19 and TRBJ2-7; 7 nucleotides match TRBD2. The CDR3 runs 15 residues. The trim removed 3 bases at V and 1 base at J, leaving 6 bases unmatched. Per the germline V gene, CDR1 is LNHDA and CDR2 is SQIVND (reference sequence). The CDR3 region has the DNA TGTGCCAGTAGTATCCCCTCGGGAGGATCCTACGAGCAGTACTTC. The encoded protein is CASSIPSGGSYEQYF.

The table lists this clonotype with a count of one. The rearrangement links TRBV6-5 to TRBJ2-1; 11 bases fit TRBD2. Per germline, CDR1 MNHEY and CDR2 SVGAGI. V dropped 4 bases and J dropped 6; count of bases not matched to a gene: 8. This CDR3 has 16 amino acids. The CDR3 nucleotides are TGTGCCAGCAGTTCCCTGATAGCGGGAGGGCTCAATGAGCAGTTCTTC. Translation gives CASSSLIAGGLNEQFF.

This chain uses TRBV9 with TRBJ2-7; 7 bases align to TRBD2. The CDR3 is 15 amino acids. J was trimmed by 2 bases and V by 3 bases; bases with no gene match: 8. CDR1 and CDR2 (germline): SGDLS, YYNGEE. The CDR3, as DNA: TGTGCCAGCAGCGCAGCGGGGAGGGGCACCTACGAGCAGTACTTC. Translating it yields CASSAAGRGTYEQYF.

This clonotype was seen only a few times. The J gene is TRBJ2-1, the V gene TRBV7-6; TRBD2 matches at 7 bases. The length of the CDR3 is 17 residues. Losses at the gene ends were 5 bases for V and 6 bases for J; bases not matched to a gene: 16. Germline CDR1 and CDR2: SGHVS and FNYEAQ. CDR3 bases: TGTGCCAGCAGCCCGCACGGAAGGCGGGAGAGGGGCAATGAGCAGTTCTTC. Translated, it gives CASSPHGRRERGNEQFF.

This clonotype was observed a handful of times. The genes are TRBV12-3 or TRBV12-4 and TRBJ2-3; D possibly corresponds to TRBD2 (5 bases). The CDR3 runs to 12 residues. The ends were cut back, 8 bases at V and 1 base at J, with 7 bases in the middle. CDR3 region: CASGRGTDTQYF. The DNA of the CDR3 is TGTGCCAGCGGGCGGGGCACAGATACGCAGTATTTT.

The table lists this clonotype with a few counts. The V gene is TRBV7-9, the J gene TRBJ1-2, with D unresolved. The CDR3 is 13 residues long. Deletions cut 3 bases from V and 2 bases from J, with 7 bases between. The germline V gene encodes CDR1 SEHNR and CDR2 FQNEAQ (reference sequence). The CDR3 DNA sequence: TGTGCCAGCAGCTTCGAGGAAAACTATGGCTACACCTTC. Translated: CASSFEENYGYTF.

This clonotype has only a few counts. V gene TRBV5-1 combines with J gene TRBJ2-7, with 10 nucleotides matching TRBD2. The junction had 11 bases not matched to a gene; V was cut back by 2 bases and J by 0 bases. The CDR3 is 18 amino acids. Germline V CDR1 and CDR2: SGHRS, YFSETQ. The CDR3 loop reads CASSLRTSGQQFSYEQYF. CDR3 DNA sequence: TGCGCCAGCAGCTTAAGGACTAGCGGTCAACAATTCTCCTACGAGCAGTACTTC.

CDR3: CASSQSDRVLDQPQHF. The CDR3 DNA reads TGCGCCAGCAGTCAATCCGACAGGGTTCTGGATCAGCCCCAGCATTTT. The chain carries TRBV23-1 and TRBJ1-5, with 7 bases identical to TRBD1. TRBV23-1 is classed as an ORF, of uncertain function. V shed 0 bases and J 5 bases; nucleotides not matched to a gene: 7. This CDR3 has 16 residues.

This clonotype was seen many times. V and J are TRBV20-1 and TRBJ2-7; no firm D call. The ends were cut back, 5 bases at V and 1 base at J, with 6 bases in the middle. CDR1 DFQATT and CDR2 SNEGSKA come from the germline V gene (reference sequence). The CDR3 consists of 11 residues. For the CDR3, the DNA is TGCAGTGCTGAAAGATCCTACGAGCAGTACTTC. Its protein product is CSAERSYEQYF.

The sample holds a few counts of this clonotype. The chain links TRBV9 to TRBJ2-2; 7 bases line up with TRBD2. V gave up 0 bases and J gave up 1 base; unmatched junction bases: 0. This CDR3 region has 15 residues. Per the germline V gene, CDR1 is SGDLS and CDR2 is YYNGEE. The CDR3: CASSVGGGNTGELFF. The CDR3 nucleotides read TGTGCCAGCAGCGTAGGCGGGGGGAACACCGGGGAGCTGTTTTTT.

This clonotype was detected a few times. This chain joins TRBV3-1 and TRBJ2-3; D gene unclear. The CDR3 has 11 residues. Between the trimmed V and J ends, which lost 4 bases and 5 bases, there was a span of 4 bases. Looked up from germline, CDR1 is LGHDT and CDR2 is YNNKEL (reference sequence). In DNA, the CDR3 is TGTGCCAGCAGCCGCCGAGATACGCAGTATTTT. Its protein is CASSRRDTQYF.

The chain has TRBV7-3 and TRBJ2-7; D is undetermined. The CDR3 sequence is 14 residues long. V lost 4 bases, J lost 0 bases, and 10 bases lay in between. Looked up from germline, CDR1 is SGHTA and CDR2 is FQGTGA. The CDR3 bases are TGTGCCAGCAGCTCCGGAACAGCCTCCTACGAGCAGTACTTC. Translating it yields CASSSGTASYEQYF.

J is TRBJ1-2 and V is TRBV20-1; 7 bases are shared with TRBD1. The CDR3 covers 13 residues. The germline V gene has CDR1 DFQATT and CDR2 SNEGSKA (reference sequence). Trimming at V came to 6 bases and at J to 6 bases, leaving 10 bases not matched to a gene. The CDR3 spells CSAPWEGADGYTF. DNA for the CDR3: TGCAGTGCCCCTTGGGAGGGGGCGGATGGCTACACCTTC.

The genes are TRBV5-1 and TRBJ2-1; 12 bases align to TRBD2. The CDR3 totals 16 residues. The ends lost 4 bases at V and 8 bases at J; junction bases unmatched: 10. CDR1 is SGHRS, CDR2 YFSETQ, per germline. As DNA, the CDR3 is TGCGCCAGCAGCATACGACTAGCGGGAGACTTGGATGAGCAGTTCTTC. Encoded protein: CASSIRLAGDLDEQFF.

This clonotype has a handful of counts. This sequence joins TRBV9 and TRBJ2-2, with D perhaps TRBD2 (5 bases). V was pared by 4 bases and J by 4 bases, with 14 bases between. Germline-derived CDR1 and CDR2 are SGDLS and YYNGEE. The length of the CDR3 is 15 residues. The CDR3 DNA reads TGTGCCAGCAGCCCCTGGCCCGAGGGCACCGGGGAGCTGTTTTTT. Translated, it gives CASSPWPEGTGELFF. Looking up the rest from reference TRBV9 and TRBJ2-2 gives the full variable domain: DSGVTQTPKHLITATGQRVTLRCSPRSGDLSVYWYQQSLDQGLQFLIQYYNGEERAKGNILERFSAQQFPDLHSELNLSSLELGDSALYFCASSPWPEGTGELFFGEGSRLTVL.

This clonotype was observed a few times. The rearrangement uses TRBV3-1 and TRBJ2-3; a weak D match, TRBD2 (6 bases). V was clipped by 1 base and J by 6 bases, with 14 bases between them. This CDR3 comprises 15 residues. Germline V gene data show CDR1 as LGHDT and CDR2 as YNNKEL (reference sequence). The CDR3 reads CASSQAALGRDTQYF. For the CDR3, the DNA is TGTGCCAGCAGCCAAGCGGCTCTTGGGAGGGATACGCAGTATTTT.

This clonotype came up a few times. The chain uses TRBV29-1 and TRBJ2-1; 14 bases are a match to TRBD2. With 4 bases clipped from V and 8 bases from J, the junction kept 4 bases outside the gene matches. Per germline, CDR1 SQVTM and CDR2 ANQGSEA. The CDR3 has 14 residues. CDR3 loop: CSVGLAGGRDEQFF. In DNA form, the CDR3 reads TGCAGCGTTGGACTAGCGGGAGGGAGGGATGAGCAGTTCTTC.

This clonotype was seen only a few times. This rearrangement joins TRBV6-5 to TRBJ2-3, with a tentative D call TRBD1 (5 bases). The V gene lost 4 bases and the J gene lost 0 bases, with 8 bases spanning the gap. Germline lookup yields CDR1 MNHEY and CDR2 SVGAGI. The CDR3 spans 14 residues. CDR3 in amino acids: CASSSRESTDTQYF. The CDR3 DNA sequence: TGTGCCAGCAGTTCCAGGGAAAGCACAGATACGCAGTATTTT.

This clonotype was recorded a few times. The genes are TRBV6-1 and TRBJ2-7, with D unresolved. With 6 bases removed from V and 1 base from J, the gap between germline ends came to 10 bases. The CDR3 runs to 13 residues. Per the germline V gene, CDR1 is MNHNS and CDR2 is SASEGT. Here the CDR3 DNA reads TGTGCCAGCAGCCGTTCAGGTTCCTACGAGCAGTACTTC. Protein: CASSRSGSYEQYF.

This clonotype was seen a handful of times. DNA for the CDR3: TGTGCCACCAGTGATGGTCACCGCGGGGACCCTTCTGGGGCCAACGTCCTGACTTTC. Translating it yields CATSDGHRGDPSGANVLTF. The chain combines TRBV24-1 with TRBJ2-6; D is perhaps TRBD2 (6 bases). Per the germline V gene, CDR1 is KGHDR and CDR2 is SFDVKD. V dropped 3 bases and J dropped 1 base, with 18 bases sitting between them. The CDR3 extends over 19 amino acids.

The table lists this clonotype with a few counts. Sequence at one end of the junction differs from germline and may be a read error. The chain has TRBV7-7 and TRBJ2-5; possibly TRBD2 for D (7 bases). The CDR3 is made up of 15 amino acids. CDR1 is SSHAT, CDR2 FNYEAQ, per germline (reference sequence). CDR3 residues: CASSLNSGGRETQYF. In DNA form, the CDR3 reads TGTGCTAGCAGCTTAAATTCGGGGGGCCGAGAGACCCAGTACTTC.

V gene TRBV6-6 combines with J gene TRBJ1-1; D unclear. The V end was cut by 5 bases, the J end by 6 bases, with 7 bases between. In germline, CDR1 is MNHNY, CDR2 SVGAGI (reference sequence). The CDR3 extends over 11 amino acids. The CDR3 region is CASSERSEAFF. CDR3 nucleotides: TGTGCCAGCAGTGAAAGATCTGAAGCTTTCTTT.

The sample holds a few counts of this clonotype. This chain connects TRBV14 to TRBJ2-5; D might be TRBD2 (5 bases). CDR3 length equals 13 residues. Germline V lookup: CDR1 SGHDN, CDR2 FVKESK. Trimming took 4 bases from V and 5 from J, leaving 11 bases between them. DNA for the CDR3: TGTGCCAGCAGCCGCCGAGGGTCGGAGACCCAGTACTTC. This codes for CASSRRGSETQYF.

This clonotype was seen a few times. CDR3 region: CASSLDRSRGAQHF. The CDR3 coding sequence is TGTGCCAGCAGCTTAGATCGGTCCCGCGGGGCCCAGCATTTT. This sequence joins TRBV7-2 and TRBJ1-5, with unresolved D. The CDR3 has 14 residues. Germline V gene data show CDR1 as SGHTA and CDR2 as FQGNSA. Trimming took 1 base from V and 11 from J, leaving 15 bases between them.